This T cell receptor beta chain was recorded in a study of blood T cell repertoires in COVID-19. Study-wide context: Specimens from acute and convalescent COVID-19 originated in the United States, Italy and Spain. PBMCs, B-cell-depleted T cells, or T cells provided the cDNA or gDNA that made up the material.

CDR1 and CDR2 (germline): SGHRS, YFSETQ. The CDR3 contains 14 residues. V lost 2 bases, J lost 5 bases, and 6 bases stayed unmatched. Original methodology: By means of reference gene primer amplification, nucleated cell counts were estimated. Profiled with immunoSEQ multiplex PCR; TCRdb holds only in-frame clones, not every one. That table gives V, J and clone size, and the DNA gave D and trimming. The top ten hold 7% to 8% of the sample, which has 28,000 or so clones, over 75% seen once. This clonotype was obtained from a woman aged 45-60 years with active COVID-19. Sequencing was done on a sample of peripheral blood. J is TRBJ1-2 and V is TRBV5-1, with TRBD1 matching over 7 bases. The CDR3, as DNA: TGCGCCAGCAGCTTTTTTGACAGGGCTTATGGCTACACCTTC. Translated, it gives CASSFFDRAYGYTF. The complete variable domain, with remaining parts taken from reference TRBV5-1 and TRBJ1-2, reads KAGVTQTPRYLIKTRGQQVTLSCSPISGHRSVSWYQQTPGQGLQFLFEYFSETQRNKGNFPGRFSGRQFSNSRSEMNVSTLELGDSALYLCASSFFDRAYGYTFGSGTRLTVV.